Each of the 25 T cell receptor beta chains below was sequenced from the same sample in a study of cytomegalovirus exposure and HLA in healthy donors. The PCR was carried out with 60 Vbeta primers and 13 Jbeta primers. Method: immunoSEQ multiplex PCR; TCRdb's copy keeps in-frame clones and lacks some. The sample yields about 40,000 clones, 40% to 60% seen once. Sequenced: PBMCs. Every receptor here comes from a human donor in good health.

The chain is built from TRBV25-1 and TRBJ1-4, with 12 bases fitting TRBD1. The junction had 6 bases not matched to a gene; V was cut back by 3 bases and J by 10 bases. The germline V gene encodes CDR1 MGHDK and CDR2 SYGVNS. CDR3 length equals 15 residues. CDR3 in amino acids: CASSDFGTGGGKLFF. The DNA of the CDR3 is TGTGCCAGCAGTGATTTCGGGACAGGGGGCGGAAAACTGTTTTTT.

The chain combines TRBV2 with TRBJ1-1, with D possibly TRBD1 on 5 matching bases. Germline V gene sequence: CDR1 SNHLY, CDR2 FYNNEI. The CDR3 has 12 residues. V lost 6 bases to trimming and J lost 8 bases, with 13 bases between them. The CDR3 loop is CASRHRYVEAFF. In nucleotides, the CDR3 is TGTGCCAGCAGGCACAGGTACGTGGAAGCTTTCTTT.

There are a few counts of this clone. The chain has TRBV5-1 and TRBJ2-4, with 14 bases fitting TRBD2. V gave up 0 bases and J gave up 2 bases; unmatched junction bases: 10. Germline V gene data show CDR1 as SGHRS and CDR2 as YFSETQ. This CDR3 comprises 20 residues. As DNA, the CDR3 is TGCGCCAGCAGCTTGGGTCCCGGGACTAGCGGGAGTGGGACCAAAAACATTCAGTACTTC. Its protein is CASSLGPGTSGSGTKNIQYF. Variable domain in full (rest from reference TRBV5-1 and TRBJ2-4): KAGVTQTPRYLIKTRGQQVTLSCSPISGHRSVSWYQQTPGQGLQFLFEYFSETQRNKGNFPGRFSGRQFSNSRSEMNVSTLELGDSALYLCASSLGPGTSGSGTKNIQYFGAGTRLSVL.

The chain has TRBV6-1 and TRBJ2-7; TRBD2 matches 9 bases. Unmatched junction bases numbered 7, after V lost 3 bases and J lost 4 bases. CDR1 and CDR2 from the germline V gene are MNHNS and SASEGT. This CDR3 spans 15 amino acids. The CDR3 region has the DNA TGTGCCAGCAGTGACGAGACTAGCGGAGCGTACGAGCAGTACTTC. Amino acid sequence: CASSDETSGAYEQYF.

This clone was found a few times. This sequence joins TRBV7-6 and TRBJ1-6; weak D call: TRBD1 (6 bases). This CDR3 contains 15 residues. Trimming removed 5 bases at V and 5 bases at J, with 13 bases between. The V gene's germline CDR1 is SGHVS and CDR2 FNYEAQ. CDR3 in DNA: TGTGCCAGCAGCATTGAGACAGGCGATAATTCACCCCTCCACTTT. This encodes CASSIETGDNSPLHF.

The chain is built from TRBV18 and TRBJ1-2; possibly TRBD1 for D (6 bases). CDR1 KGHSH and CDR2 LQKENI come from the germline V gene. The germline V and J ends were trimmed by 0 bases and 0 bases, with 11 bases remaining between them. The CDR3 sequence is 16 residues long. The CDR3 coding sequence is TGTGCCAGCTCACCACCGTCTGCAGGGGCTAACTATGGCTACACCTTC. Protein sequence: CASSPPSAGANYGYTF.

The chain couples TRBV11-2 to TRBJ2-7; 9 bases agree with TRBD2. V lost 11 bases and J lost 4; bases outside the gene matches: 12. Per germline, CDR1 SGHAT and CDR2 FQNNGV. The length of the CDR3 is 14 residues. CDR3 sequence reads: CASDLAGARYEQYF. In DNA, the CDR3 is TGTGCCTCAGACTTAGCGGGAGCTCGGTACGAGCAGTACTTC.

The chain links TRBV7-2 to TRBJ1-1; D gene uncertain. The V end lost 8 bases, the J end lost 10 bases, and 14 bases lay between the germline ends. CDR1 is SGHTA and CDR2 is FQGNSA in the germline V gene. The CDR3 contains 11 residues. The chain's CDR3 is CASSEEWGAFF. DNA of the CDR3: TGTGCCAGCTCGGAGGAGTGGGGAGCTTTCTTT.

The CDR3 DNA is TGTGCCAGCAGCTTGGAGGGGGGCTACACCTTC. Amino acid sequence: CASSLEGGYTF. The chain carries TRBV5-4 and TRBJ1-2; D possibly corresponds to TRBD1 (5 bases). The CDR3 sequence is 11 residues long. Trimming took 0 bases from V and 8 from J, leaving 5 bases between them. CDR1 is SGHNT and CDR2 is YYREEE in the germline V gene (reference sequence).

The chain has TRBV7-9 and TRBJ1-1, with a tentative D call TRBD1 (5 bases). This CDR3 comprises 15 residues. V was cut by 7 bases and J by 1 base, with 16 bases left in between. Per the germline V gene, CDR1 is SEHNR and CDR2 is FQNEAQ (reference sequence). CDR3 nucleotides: TGTGCCAGCAAAGGGCAGGGTAACGAGAACACTGAAGCTTTCTTT. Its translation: CASKGQGNENTEAFF.

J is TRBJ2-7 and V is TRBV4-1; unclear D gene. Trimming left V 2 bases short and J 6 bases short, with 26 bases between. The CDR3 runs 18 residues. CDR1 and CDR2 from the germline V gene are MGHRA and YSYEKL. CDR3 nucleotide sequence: TGCGCCAGCAGCCAAAAGGTAGGCGGTTCGCTGGGTCCTGTCGAGCAGTACTTC. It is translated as CASSQKVGGSLGPVEQYF.

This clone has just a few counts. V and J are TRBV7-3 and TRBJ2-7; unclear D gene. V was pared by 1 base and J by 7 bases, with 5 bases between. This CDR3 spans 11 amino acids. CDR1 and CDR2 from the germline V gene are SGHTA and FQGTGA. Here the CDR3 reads CASSLNQEQYF. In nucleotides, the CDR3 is TGTGCCAGCAGCTTAAACCAGGAGCAGTACTTC. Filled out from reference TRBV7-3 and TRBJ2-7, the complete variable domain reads GAGVSQTPSNKVTEKGKYVELRCDPISGHTALYWYRQSLGQGPEFLIYFQGTGAADDSGLPNDRFFAVRPEGSVSTLKIQRTERGDSAVYLCASSLNQEQYFGPGTRLTVT.

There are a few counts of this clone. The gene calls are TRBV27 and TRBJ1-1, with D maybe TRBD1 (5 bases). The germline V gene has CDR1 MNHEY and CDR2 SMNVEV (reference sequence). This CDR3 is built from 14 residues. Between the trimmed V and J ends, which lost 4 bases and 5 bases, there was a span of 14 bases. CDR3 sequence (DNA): TGTGCCAGCAGTTACGATCCAGGGTGGACTGAAGCTTTCTTT. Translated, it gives CASSYDPGWTEAFF.

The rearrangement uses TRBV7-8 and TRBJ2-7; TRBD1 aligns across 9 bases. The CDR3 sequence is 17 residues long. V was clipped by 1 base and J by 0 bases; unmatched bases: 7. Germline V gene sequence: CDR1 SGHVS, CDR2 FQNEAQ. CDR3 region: CASSLDRGQGNSYEQYF. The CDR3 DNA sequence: TGTGCCAGCAGCTTAGATCGGGGACAGGGCAACTCCTACGAGCAGTACTTC.

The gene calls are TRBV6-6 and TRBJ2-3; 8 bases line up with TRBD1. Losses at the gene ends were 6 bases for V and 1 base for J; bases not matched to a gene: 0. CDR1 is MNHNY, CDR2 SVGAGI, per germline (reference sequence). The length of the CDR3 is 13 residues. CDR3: CASRTGGTDTQYF. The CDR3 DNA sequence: TGTGCCAGCAGGACAGGGGGCACAGATACGCAGTATTTT.

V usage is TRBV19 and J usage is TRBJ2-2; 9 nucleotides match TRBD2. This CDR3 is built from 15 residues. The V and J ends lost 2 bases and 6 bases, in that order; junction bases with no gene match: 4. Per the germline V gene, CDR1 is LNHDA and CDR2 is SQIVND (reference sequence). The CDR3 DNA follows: TGTGCCAGTAGTATACTAGCGGGGACTGCCGGGGAGCTGTTTTTT. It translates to CASSILAGTAGELFF.

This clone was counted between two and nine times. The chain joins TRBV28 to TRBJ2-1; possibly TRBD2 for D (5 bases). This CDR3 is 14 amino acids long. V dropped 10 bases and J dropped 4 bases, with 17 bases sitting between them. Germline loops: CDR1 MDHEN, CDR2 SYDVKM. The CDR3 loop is CAILMGRGYNEQFF. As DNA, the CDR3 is TGTGCCATCCTGATGGGTAGAGGGTACAATGAGCAGTTCTTC.

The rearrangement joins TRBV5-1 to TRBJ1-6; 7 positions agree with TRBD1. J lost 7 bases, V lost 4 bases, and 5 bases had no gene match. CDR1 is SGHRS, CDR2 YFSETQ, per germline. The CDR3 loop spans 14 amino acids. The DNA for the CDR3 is TGCGCCAGCAGCCGACAGGGACAGAATTCACCCCTCCACTTT. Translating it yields CASSRQGQNSPLHF. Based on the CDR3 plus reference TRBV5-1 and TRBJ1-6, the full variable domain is KAGVTQTPRYLIKTRGQQVTLSCSPISGHRSVSWYQQTPGQGLQFLFEYFSETQRNKGNFPGRFSGRQFSNSRSEMNVSTLELGDSALYLCASSRQGQNSPLHFGNGTRLTVT.

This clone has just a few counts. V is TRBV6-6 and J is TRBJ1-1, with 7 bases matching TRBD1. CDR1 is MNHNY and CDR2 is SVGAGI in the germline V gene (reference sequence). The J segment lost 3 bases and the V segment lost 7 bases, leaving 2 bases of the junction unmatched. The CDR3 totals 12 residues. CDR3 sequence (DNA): TGTGCCAGCACCGACAGGGACACTGAAGCTTTCTTT. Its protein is CASTDRDTEAFF.

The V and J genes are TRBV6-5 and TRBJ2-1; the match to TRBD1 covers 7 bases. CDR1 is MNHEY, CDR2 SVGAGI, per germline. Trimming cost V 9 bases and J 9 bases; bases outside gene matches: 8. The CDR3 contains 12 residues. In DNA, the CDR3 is TGTGCCAGTTTAGGGGGCTGGGGTGAGCAGTTCTTC. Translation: CASLGGWGEQFF.

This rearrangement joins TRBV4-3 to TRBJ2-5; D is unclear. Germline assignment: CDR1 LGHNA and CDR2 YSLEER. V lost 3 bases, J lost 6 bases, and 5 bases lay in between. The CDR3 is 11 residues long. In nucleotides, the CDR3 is TGCGCCAGCAGCCAGGAGCAGACCCAGTACTTC. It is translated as CASSQEQTQYF.

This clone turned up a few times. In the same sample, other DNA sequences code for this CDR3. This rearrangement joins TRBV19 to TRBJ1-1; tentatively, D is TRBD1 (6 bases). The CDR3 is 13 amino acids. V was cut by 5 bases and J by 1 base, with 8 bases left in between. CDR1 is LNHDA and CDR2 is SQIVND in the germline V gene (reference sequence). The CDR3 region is CASSLQGNTEAFF. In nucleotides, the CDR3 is TGTGCCAGTAGTCTACAGGGGAACACTGAAGCTTTCTTT.

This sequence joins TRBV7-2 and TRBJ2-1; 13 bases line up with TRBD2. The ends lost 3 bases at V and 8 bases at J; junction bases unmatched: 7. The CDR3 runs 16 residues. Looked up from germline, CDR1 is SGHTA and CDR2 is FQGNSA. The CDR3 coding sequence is TGTGCCAGCAGCTTGGGACTAGCGGGAAGTGGGCATGAGCAGTTCTTC. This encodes CASSLGLAGSGHEQFF.

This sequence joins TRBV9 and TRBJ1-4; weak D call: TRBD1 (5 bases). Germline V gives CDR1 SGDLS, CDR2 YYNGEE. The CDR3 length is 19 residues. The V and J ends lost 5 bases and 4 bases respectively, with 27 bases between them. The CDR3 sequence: CASSKSTGNTGGVNEKLFF. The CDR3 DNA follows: TGTGCCAGCAGTAAAAGTACGGGCAACACCGGGGGTGTTAATGAAAAACTGTTTTTT.

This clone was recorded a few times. The chain's CDR3 is CASSLTLDSPDQETQYF. CDR3 coding DNA: TGTGCCAGCAGCTTAACGTTGGACAGCCCTGATCAAGAGACCCAGTACTTC. The V and J genes are TRBV7-3 and TRBJ2-5; possible D gene TRBD1, 6 bases. Germline values: CDR1 SGHTA, CDR2 FQGTGA. The CDR3 contains 17 residues. V dropped 0 bases and J dropped 2 bases, with 16 bases sitting between them.